Listed here are 3 T cell receptor beta chains from one sample, sequenced in a study of PD-1 blockade in classical Hodgkin lymphoma. Every one of the patients relapsed after autologous stem cell transplantation (brentuximab vedotin exposure was variable). TCRdb's copy holds only in-frame clones and misses some; the assay was immunoSEQ multiplex PCR. Among fewer than 90,000 clones listed, roughly 91% were seen once. The source was peripheral blood mononuclear cells (PBMCs), collected at baseline. All receptors come from a human donor with classical Hodgkin lymphoma.

This clone is a singleton in its sample. This chain links TRBV18 with TRBJ1-1; D unclear. The V end lost 2 bases, the J end lost 5 bases, and 9 bases lay between the germline ends. Germline V gene sequence: CDR1 KGHSH, CDR2 LQKENI. The CDR3 has 13 residues. CDR3 nucleotides: TGTGCCAGCTCACCAGGGCCGCGGACTGAAGCTTTCTTT. Its translation: CASSPGPRTEAFF.

The rearrangement uses TRBV7-8 and TRBJ2-7; D unresolved. The CDR3 has 11 residues. Germline CDR1 and CDR2: SGHVS and FQNEAQ. V was shortened by 5 bases and J by 5 bases, with 7 bases between the two germline ends. The CDR3 region has the DNA TGTGCCAGCAGCCTATTGCACGAGCAGTACTTC. Translation gives CASSLLHEQYF.

V usage is TRBV11-1 and J usage is TRBJ2-7; 11 positions match TRBD2. CDR1 and CDR2 (germline): SGHAT, FQDESV (reference sequence). This CDR3 comprises 16 residues. Losses at the gene ends were 3 bases for V and 0 bases for J; bases not matched to a gene: 4. CDR3 DNA sequence: TGTGCCAGCAGCTTTGGGACTAGCGGCTTCTCCTACGAGCAGTACTTC. This translates into CASSFGTSGFSYEQYF.